A selection of T cell receptor beta chains follows, all from one sample in a study of OX40 agonist ivuxolimab in advanced cancers. Clones were read by immunoSEQ multiplex PCR, and TCRdb kept only the in-frame ones, dropping some. Of about 48,000 clones listed, roughly 89% were seen once; the top ten hold around half. The sequencing used CD4+ or CD8+ T cells sorted from blood, collected in a trial of the OX40 agonist ivuxolimab. Receptors originate from an adult with an advanced solid tumor such as melanoma, head and neck, liver or kidney cancer. Each CDR3 is given with its conserved first and last residue.

V gene	J gene	CDR3 protein
TRBV6-5	TRBJ2-7	CASRSTTYSYEQYF
TRBV7-6	TRBJ2-3	CASSYPEGEGSTDTQYF
TRBV11-2	TRBJ2-1	CASSLEAGGLNEQFF
TRBV7-8	TRBJ1-1	CASSLGSTEAFF
TRBV13	TRBJ2-3	CASSSGGQGDTQYF
TRBV9	TRBJ2-1	CASTETTGGALGEQFF
TRBV28	TRBJ2-7	CASSSPSGETYEQYF
TRBV4-1	TRBJ2-7	CASSQDSHEQYF
TRBV7-3	TRBJ2-3	CASRLTEEDTQYF
TRBV7-8	TRBJ1-5	CASSLEWRQPQHF
TRBV18	TRBJ2-7	CASSPTDVVYEQYF